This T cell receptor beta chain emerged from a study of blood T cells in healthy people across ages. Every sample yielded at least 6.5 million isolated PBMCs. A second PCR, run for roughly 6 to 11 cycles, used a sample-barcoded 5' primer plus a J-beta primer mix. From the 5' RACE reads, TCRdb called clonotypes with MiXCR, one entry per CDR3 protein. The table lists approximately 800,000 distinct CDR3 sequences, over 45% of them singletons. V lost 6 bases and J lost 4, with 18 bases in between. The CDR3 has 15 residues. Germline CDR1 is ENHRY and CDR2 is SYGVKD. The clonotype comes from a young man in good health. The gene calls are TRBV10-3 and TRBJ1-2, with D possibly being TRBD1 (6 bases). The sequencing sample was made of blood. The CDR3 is CAIRTGTPTSYGYTF. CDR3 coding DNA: TGTGCCATCAGGACCGGGACACCAACCAGCTATGGCTACACCTTC.